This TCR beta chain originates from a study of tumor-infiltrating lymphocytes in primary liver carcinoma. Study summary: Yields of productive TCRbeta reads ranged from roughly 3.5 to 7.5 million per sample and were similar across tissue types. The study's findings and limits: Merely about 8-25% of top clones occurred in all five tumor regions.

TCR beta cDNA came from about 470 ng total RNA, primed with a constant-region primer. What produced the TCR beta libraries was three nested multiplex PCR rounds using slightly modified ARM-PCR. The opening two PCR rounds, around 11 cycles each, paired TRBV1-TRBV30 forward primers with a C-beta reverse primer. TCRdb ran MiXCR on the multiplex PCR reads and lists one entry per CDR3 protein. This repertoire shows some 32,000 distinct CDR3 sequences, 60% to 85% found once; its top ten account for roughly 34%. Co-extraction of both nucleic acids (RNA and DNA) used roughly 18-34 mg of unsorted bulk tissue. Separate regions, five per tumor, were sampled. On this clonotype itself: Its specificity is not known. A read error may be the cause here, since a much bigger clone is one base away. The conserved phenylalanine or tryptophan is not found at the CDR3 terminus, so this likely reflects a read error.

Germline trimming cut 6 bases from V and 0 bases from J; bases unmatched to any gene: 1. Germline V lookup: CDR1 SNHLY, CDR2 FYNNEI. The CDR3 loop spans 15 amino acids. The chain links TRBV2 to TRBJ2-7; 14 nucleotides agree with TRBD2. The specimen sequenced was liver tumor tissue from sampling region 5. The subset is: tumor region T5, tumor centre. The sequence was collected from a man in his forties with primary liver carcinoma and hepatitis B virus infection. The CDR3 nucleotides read TGTGCCAGCAGCGGACTAGCGGGGGGCTCCTACGAGCAGTACTTG. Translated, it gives CASSGLAGGSYEQYL.